Each of the 27 T cell receptor beta chains below was sequenced from the same sample in a study of blood T cell repertoires in COVID-19. Profiling relied on immunoSEQ multiplex PCR, and the TCRdb table lists in-frame clones only, not all of them. The sample yields more than 200,000 clones, just over 85% seen once. The source material was peripheral blood. These receptors came from a man aged 80 or over with acute or convalescent COVID-19.

The chain combines TRBV7-2 with TRBJ2-7, with 9 bases matching TRBD2. The CDR3 has 17 amino acids. V gave up 5 bases and J gave up 7 bases; unmatched junction bases: 18. Per the germline V gene, CDR1 is SGHTA and CDR2 is FQGNSA. CDR3 bases: TGTGCCAGCAGCCTGATAACTACGCGGGAGGGCTCAAATGAGCAGTACTTC. Protein product: CASSLITTREGSNEQYF.

The V and J genes are TRBV5-4 and TRBJ1-3, with a possible D match to TRBD1 (5 bases). This CDR3 is 18 amino acids long. V gave up 4 bases and J gave up 0 bases, with 20 bases separating them. Germline V gene lookup returns CDR1 SGHNT and CDR2 YYREEE (reference sequence). The CDR3 region has the DNA TGTGCCAGCAGCCCCGGTGGGGGGAGACCCTACTCTGGAAACACCATATATTTT. Its translation is CASSPGGGRPYSGNTIYF.

Concerning this clone: The same CDR3 can be traced to other DNA sequences in this sample. This sequence joins TRBV6-5 and TRBJ2-5; 7 bases line up with TRBD1. Germline CDR1 reads MNHEY; CDR2 reads SVGAGI. This CDR3 is 13 amino acids long. The V gene end was trimmed by 6 bases and the J gene end by 5 bases; junction bases not matched to a gene: 6. In DNA, the CDR3 is TGTGCCAGCAGGAGAGGGGGCCAGGAGACCCAGTACTTC. This encodes CASRRGGQETQYF.

This clone was seen once. The genes are TRBV7-2 and TRBJ2-5; no reliable D call. The CDR3 spans 15 residues. Germline-derived CDR1 and CDR2 are SGHTA and FQGNSA. V gave up 3 bases and J gave up 4 bases, with 15 bases separating them. CDR3 loop: CASSLTPNKVETQYF. The CDR3, as DNA: TGTGCCAGCAGCTTGACTCCTAATAAGGTAGAGACCCAGTACTTC.

The chain recombines TRBV9 with TRBJ1-1, with D unresolved. CDR1 and CDR2 (germline): SGDLS, YYNGEE. Trimming removed 4 bases from V and 3 bases from J, with 16 bases in between. The CDR3 is 15 amino acids. Written as DNA, the CDR3 is TGTGCCAGCAGCCCGGACCCCTCCGGGGACACTGAAGCTTTCTTT. This translates into CASSPDPSGDTEAFF. The complete variable domain, with remaining parts taken from reference TRBV9 and TRBJ1-1, reads DSGVTQTPKHLITATGQRVTLRCSPRSGDLSVYWYQQSLDQGLQFLIQYYNGEERAKGNILERFSAQQFPDLHSELNLSSLELGDSALYFCASSPDPSGDTEAFFGQGTRLTVV.

The chain joins TRBV23-1 to TRBJ2-7; the D gene is possibly TRBD1 (7 bases). TRBV23-1 is flagged as an ORF with uncertain function. Trimming removed 0 bases at V and 4 bases at J, with 16 bases between. This CDR3 contains 16 residues. CDR3 coding DNA: TGCGCCAGCAGTCAATCCCCCGCGACAGGGAGGTACGAGCAGTACTTC. Translating it yields CASSQSPATGRYEQYF.

The rearrangement links TRBV6-5 to TRBJ2-7; no clear D. Germline CDR1 MNHEY, CDR2 SVGAGI. This CDR3 contains 14 residues. V lost 0 bases and J lost 1, with 7 bases in between. The CDR3 DNA reads as TGTGCCAGCAGTTACTCGTCAGGTTCCTACGAGCAGTACTTC. It codes for CASSYSSGSYEQYF.

This rearrangement joins TRBV6-2 or TRBV6-3 to TRBJ2-5; unclear D gene. The CDR3 consists of 13 residues. CDR1 and CDR2 from the germline V gene are MNHEY and SVGEGT. The V end was cut by 2 bases, the J end by 1 base, with 5 bases between. The chain's CDR3 is CASSYIGQETQYF. As DNA, the CDR3 is TGTGCCAGCAGTTACATCGGCCAAGAGACCCAGTACTTC.

The chain has TRBV27 and TRBJ2-1; 11 nucleotides agree with TRBD2. V lost 1 base and J lost 6; bases outside the gene matches: 2. The CDR3 totals 15 residues. Germline V gives CDR1 MNHEY, CDR2 SMNVEV (reference sequence). The CDR3 nucleotides are TGTGCCAGCAGTTTATTTAGCGGGGGGGCCAATGAGCAGTTCTTC. Its protein product is CASSLFSGGANEQFF.

The genes are TRBV19 and TRBJ2-7, with 8 bases identical to TRBD1. Germline V CDR1 and CDR2: LNHDA, SQIVND (reference sequence). Trimming cost V 10 bases and J 5 bases; bases outside gene matches: 16. The CDR3 is 15 residues long. The CDR3 sequence: CATSTPRQGSDEQYF. CDR3 coding DNA: TGTGCCACCAGTACCCCCCGACAGGGGTCGGACGAGCAGTACTTC.

A single count supports this clone. The rearrangement links TRBV5-1 to TRBJ1-1; 10 bases map to TRBD1. From germline, CDR1 is SGHRS and CDR2 YFSETQ. V lost 3 bases and J lost 3; bases outside the gene matches: 2. The CDR3 contains 14 residues. The CDR3 spells CASSWGTGDTEAFF. The CDR3 coding sequence is TGCGCCAGCAGCTGGGGGACAGGGGACACTGAAGCTTTCTTT.

The rearrangement links TRBV20-1 to TRBJ2-1; D is perhaps TRBD2 (5 bases). Germline V gene lookup returns CDR1 DFQATT and CDR2 SNEGSKA (reference sequence). Trimming pared 3 bases from V and 8 bases from J, leaving 14 bases between. There are 13 residues in the CDR3. The CDR3 loop reads CSASMASRDEQFF. In DNA form, the CDR3 reads TGCAGTGCTAGTATGGCTAGCCGCGATGAGCAGTTCTTC.

This rearrangement joins TRBV10-3 to TRBJ1-2; no clear D gene. In germline, CDR1 is ENHRY, CDR2 SYGVKD. V shed 4 bases and J shed 4 bases, with 22 bases lying between them. There are 17 residues in the CDR3. CDR3 region: CAISVPNGPTGGYGYTF. CDR3 nucleotide sequence: TGTGCCATCAGTGTACCGAATGGACCGACGGGAGGCTATGGCTACACCTTC.

The chain is built from TRBV5-6 and TRBJ2-7, with 8 bases that match TRBD1. The CDR3 consists of 14 residues. Unmatched junction bases numbered 3, after V lost 1 base and J lost 3 bases. Looked up from germline, CDR1 is SGHDT and CDR2 is YYEEEE. CDR3 amino acids: CASSLPGQGYEQYF. Written as DNA, the CDR3 is TGTGCCAGCAGCTTGCCTGGACAGGGCTACGAGCAGTACTTC.

The chain recombines TRBV28 with TRBJ2-1; 8 bases are shared with TRBD2. Trimming removed 4 bases from V and 0 bases from J; junction bases left unmatched: 17. The germline CDR1 and CDR2 sequences are MDHEN and SYDVKM. The CDR3 consists of 20 residues. CDR3 sequence reads: CASSYLGRASLLHSYNEQFF. CDR3 DNA: TGTGCCAGCAGTTATCTCGGGAGGGCCTCCTTACTACACTCCTACAATGAGCAGTTCTTC.

The gene calls are TRBV6-2 or TRBV6-3 and TRBJ1-5, with TRBD1 matching 8 bases. The CDR3 is 16 residues long. Germline CDR1 MNHEY, CDR2 SVGEGT. Trimming took 5 bases from V and 0 from J; bases not matched to a gene: 6. The CDR3 DNA follows: TGTGCCAGCAGTGATACAGGGGGACTTAGCAATCAGCCCCAGCATTTT. It specifies CASSDTGGLSNQPQHF.

This clone appeared a single time. V and J are TRBV5-1 and TRBJ2-1, with D perhaps TRBD2 (5 bases). CDR1 SGHRS and CDR2 YFSETQ come from the germline V gene. This CDR3 contains 16 residues. The ends were cut back, 0 bases at V and 6 bases at J, with 16 bases in the middle. The CDR3 sequence is CASSLGLGGGGNEQFF. For the CDR3, the DNA is TGCGCCAGCAGCTTGGGGCTGGGCGGAGGCGGCAATGAGCAGTTCTTC.

The rearrangement links TRBV19 to TRBJ1-1; 12 nucleotides line up with TRBD1. The CDR3 totals 21 residues. Trimming at V came to 7 bases and at J to 9 bases, leaving 30 bases not matched to a gene. From germline, CDR1 is LNHDA and CDR2 SQIVND (reference sequence). CDR3 amino acids: CASTRLSVNIVGTGGVGKAFF. In DNA form, the CDR3 reads TGTGCCAGTACCAGGCTTTCTGTTAACATTGTGGGGACAGGGGGCGTAGGAAAAGCTTTCTTT.

To note about this clone: Relative to the germline gene, one junction end is altered; a read error may explain this. This chain connects TRBV2 to TRBJ1-4; TRBD1 agrees at 7 bases. The CDR3 covers 14 residues. In germline, CDR1 is SNHLY, CDR2 FYNNEI. CDR3 coding DNA: TGTACCAGCACTTGGGACAGTTATTCGGGTAAACTGTTTTTT. Translated: CTSTWDSYSGKLFF.

The genes are TRBV5-4 and TRBJ2-3; TRBD2 matches 12 bases. Germline values: CDR1 SGHNT, CDR2 YYREEE (reference sequence). The CDR3 sequence is 15 residues long. J was trimmed by 6 bases and V by 2 bases; bases with no gene match: 4. CDR3 nucleotide sequence: TGTGCCAGCAGCTTTCGACTAGCGGGAGAGGATACGCAGTATTTT. This codes for CASSFRLAGEDTQYF.

V gene TRBV27 combines with J gene TRBJ1-6; D gene unclear. The CDR3 consists of 13 residues. Germline assignment: CDR1 MNHEY and CDR2 SMNVEV (reference sequence). Trimming removed 6 bases at V and 6 bases at J, with 9 bases between. In DNA form, the CDR3 reads TGTGCCAGCAGCACAGTTCCTAATTCACCCCTCCACTTT. Amino acid sequence: CASSTVPNSPLHF.

The chain employs TRBV5-4 and TRBJ2-5, with a possible D match to TRBD2 (6 bases). The germline V gene has CDR1 SGHNT and CDR2 YYREEE (reference sequence). There are 17 residues in the CDR3. V was shortened by 0 bases and J by 2 bases, with 17 bases between the two germline ends. The CDR3 here is CASSLGAPLSGQETQYF. CDR3 nucleotides: TGTGCCAGCAGCTTGGGAGCCCCCCTTAGCGGTCAAGAGACCCAGTACTTC.

This chain's CDR3 is CASSLRGSTGELFF. DNA of the CDR3: TGTGCCAGCAGCCTCAGGGGTAGCACCGGGGAGCTGTTTTTT. The rearrangement joins TRBV9 to TRBJ2-2; a weak D match, TRBD1 (6 bases). Trimming took 4 bases from V and 4 from J, leaving 11 bases between them. The CDR3 loop spans 14 amino acids. From germline, CDR1 is SGDLS and CDR2 YYNGEE. The complete variable domain, with remaining parts taken from reference TRBV9 and TRBJ2-2, reads DSGVTQTPKHLITATGQRVTLRCSPRSGDLSVYWYQQSLDQGLQFLIQYYNGEERAKGNILERFSAQQFPDLHSELNLSSLELGDSALYFCASSLRGSTGELFFGEGSRLTVL.

Turning to this clone: This sample also contains other DNA sequences that code for the same CDR3. The chain employs TRBV6-2 or TRBV6-3 and TRBJ2-7, with D unclear. The CDR3 has 13 residues. With 3 bases removed from V and 1 base from J, the gap between germline ends came to 7 bases. Germline CDR1 and CDR2: MNHEY and SVGEGT. This CDR3 is CASSYSYSYEQYF. For the CDR3, the DNA is TGTGCCAGCAGTTATTCGTATTCCTACGAGCAGTACTTC.

The J gene is TRBJ2-3, the V gene TRBV29-1; 9 nucleotides agree with TRBD2. Germline loops: CDR1 SQVTM, CDR2 ANQGSEA. The CDR3 totals 17 residues. V lost 2 bases to trimming and J lost 0 bases; unmatched junction nucleotides: 9. The CDR3 nucleotides are TGCAGCGTTGAAAAGCTAGCGGGAAGGTTTAGCACAGATACGCAGTATTTT. It specifies CSVEKLAGRFSTDTQYF.

The rearrangement links TRBV29-1 to TRBJ2-3, with 7 bases matching TRBD2. This CDR3 is built from 15 residues. Trimming took 4 bases from V and 0 from J; bases not matched to a gene: 7. Germline V gene data show CDR1 as SQVTM and CDR2 as ANQGSEA. The CDR3 is CSVGEAGYSTDTQYF. CDR3 nucleotide sequence: TGCAGCGTTGGAGAAGCGGGGTATAGCACAGATACGCAGTATTTT.

The V gene is TRBV28, the J gene TRBJ2-1; 9 bases fit TRBD2. Germline-derived CDR1 and CDR2 are MDHEN and SYDVKM. The length of the CDR3 is 18 residues. V was pared by 3 bases and J by 3 bases, with 12 bases of the junction left unmatched. In nucleotides, the CDR3 is TGTGCCAGCAGTTTTCAACCCTCTGGGACTAGCTTCTACAATGAGCAGTTCTTC. Its translation is CASSFQPSGTSFYNEQFF. Combining the CDR3 with reference TRBV28 and TRBJ2-1 gives the whole variable domain DVKVTQSSRYLVKRTGEKVFLECVQDMDHENMFWYRQDPGLGLRLIYFSYDVKMKEKGDIPEGYSVSREKKERFSLILESASTNQTSMYLCASSFQPSGTSFYNEQFFGPGTRLTVL.